This T cell receptor (beta chain) was recovered during a study of shared clonotypes between healthy human individuals. Study-wide results and limits: Large sequencing depth failed to make sorted-subset sequencing complete, rarefaction showed.

Roughly 33,000 T cell genomes, or about 190 ng DNA, went into the sorted-subset replicate PCRs. Original handling: Junction-only sequences without quality scores were provided by ImmunoSEQ, so filtering was different. The assay was immunoSEQ multiplex PCR, and TCRdb's table has in-frame clones only and misses some. That table furnishes V, J and clone size, whereas the DNA furnished D and trimming. The profile shows about 1 million clones, about 76% of them singletons. Germline CDR1 SGHRS, CDR2 YFSETQ. The CDR3 is 15 residues long. V was pared by 4 bases and J by 0 bases, with 3 bases of the junction left unmatched. Of note for this clone: The antigen remains unidentified. The same CDR3 is also encoded by other DNA sequences in this sample.

Naive CD45RA+ and memory CD45RA-negative subsets were split from CD4+ cells. Specimen: memory CD4+ T cells sorted from blood. Subset specified: CD45RA-negative fraction. The sequence derives from a man aged 18 to 30 in good health. The genes are TRBV5-1 and TRBJ2-7; TRBD1 aligns across 11 bases. The CDR3 loop reads CASSLGQGVSYEQYF. CDR3 DNA sequence: TGCGCCAGCAGCCTGGGACAGGGGGTCTCCTACGAGCAGTACTTC.